This is a list of T cell receptor beta chains from one sample in a study of T cell responses to AZD1222 COVID-19 vaccine. Method: immunoSEQ multiplex PCR; TCRdb's copy keeps in-frame clones and lacks some. Here the sample spans about 83,000 clones, 70% to 90% being singletons. Sample: peripheral blood, taken 28 days after the second AZD1222 dose. The receptors derive from an adult who received the AZD1222 COVID-19 vaccine. Both conserved end residues are part of each CDR3. Clone sizes are given selectively: once, few, many, or a class where the clone is expanded.

V gene,J gene,clone size,CDR3 length,CDR3 protein
TRBV2,TRBJ2-1,-,15,CASNRDSGRANEQFF
TRBV7-9,TRBJ1-2,-,15,CASSGADRGANGYTF
TRBV9,TRBJ2-7,-,14,CASSPNPDSYEQYF
TRBV28,TRBJ2-3,-,12,CASSLFLLAQYF
TRBV19,TRBJ1-1,-,14,CASIPGRRNTEAFF
TRBV18,TRBJ1-3,-,14,CASSPEGAGNTIYF
TRBV4-2,TRBJ1-3,-,18,CASSQDSVVAFAGNTIYF
TRBV12-3/TRBV12-4,TRBJ2-1,-,13,CASSARSYNEQFF
TRBV3-1/TRBV3-2,TRBJ1-2,-,15,CASSQDARGDYGYTF
TRBV30,TRBJ1-5,-,14,CAWSGTGGNQPQHF
TRBV6-5,TRBJ1-3,-,15,CASSRSQGSGNTIYF
TRBV6-2/TRBV6-3,TRBJ2-7,-,16,CASSIEGDWEKYEQYF
TRBV6-1,TRBJ1-5,-,14,CASSEQGGDQPQHF
TRBV10-3,TRBJ2-3,-,14,CAISGQGAGDTQYF
TRBV11-1,TRBJ1-1,-,15,CASSLGQGEVTEAFF
TRBV11-3,TRBJ2-7,-,13,CASSLFDSYEQYF
TRBV6-5,TRBJ2-7,-,14,CASSYRGTGYEQYF
TRBV5-5,TRBJ1-2,-,13,CASSLEANYGYTF
TRBV5-1,TRBJ1-1,-,15,CASSSGETGGTEAFF
TRBV20-1,TRBJ1-1,-,11,CSAAWNTEAFF
TRBV28,TRBJ1-6,-,14,CASSPRQGWGPLHF
TRBV28,TRBJ1-1,-,13,CASSFGVLAEAFF
TRBV4-1,TRBJ2-2,-,15,CASSQGGASTGELFF
TRBV2,TRBJ1-2,-,12,CASRQMGLRGTF
TRBV28,TRBJ1-6,-,14,CASSLDRSVSPLHF
TRBV5-4,TRBJ1-2,-,15,CASSLDTGPNYGYTF
TRBV7-2,TRBJ2-5,-,16,CASSVSGDANQETQYF
TRBV18,TRBJ1-1,-,15,CASSTLPRGGSEAFF
TRBV19,TRBJ1-5,few,14,CASSIGQGAQPQHF
TRBV10-3,TRBJ2-3,-,15,CAISESRAQGDTQYF
TRBV10-2,TRBJ2-1,few,12,CASTTGHNEQFF
TRBV5-1,TRBJ2-7,-,14,CASSLGTETYEQYF
TRBV28,TRBJ1-3,-,14,CASSLDSGGNTIYF
TRBV9,TRBJ1-3,-,15,CASSVETNSGNTIYF
TRBV29-1,TRBJ1-2,-,13,CSVERTGDYGYTF
TRBV7-8,TRBJ2-7,-,11,CASSLHYEQYF
TRBV5-1,TRBJ1-1,-,15,CASSRRGGADTEAFF
TRBV19,TRBJ1-1,-,15,CASSARGRGDTEAFF
TRBV18,TRBJ1-3,-,15,CASSPQGSSGNTIYF
TRBV5-4,TRBJ1-1,-,12,CASSYIDSEAFF